Presented here are 26 T cell receptor beta chains from one specimen sequenced in a study of Ad26.COV2.S vaccination and SARS-CoV-2 variants. Treatment described: over 15 received Ad26.COV2.S at low or high dose, single or two shots; several received placebo; per-sample allocation not given. After the first vaccine or placebo injection, samples were drawn on day 63. Produced via immunoSEQ multiplex PCR; TCRdb's table is partial and in-frame only. The table lists fewer than 600,000 clones, about 88% of them singletons. The sequences come from peripheral blood, collected in a trial of Ad26.COV2.S vaccine versus placebo. These receptors came from a person aged 18 to 65 who received the Ad26.COV2.S COVID-19 vaccine or a placebo.

This clone came up once. The V and J genes are TRBV27 and TRBJ2-1, with D tentatively TRBD1 or TRBD2 (5 bases each). This CDR3 contains 12 residues. V was clipped by 6 bases and J by 10 bases, with 13 bases between them. Germline V lookup: CDR1 MNHEY, CDR2 SMNVEV (reference sequence). The CDR3 bases are TGTGCCAGCAGCCCGGCCAGGGAGGAGCAGTTCTTC. Translated: CASSPAREEQFF.

The CDR3 sequence is CSAIYGYTF. The CDR3 bases are TGCAGTGCTATATATGGCTACACCTTC. The chain uses TRBV20-1 and TRBJ1-2; D gene ambiguous. The CDR3 has 9 residues. The V and J ends lost 4 bases and 5 bases respectively, with 2 bases between them. Germline lookup yields CDR1 DFQATT and CDR2 SNEGSKA (reference sequence).

This clone was counted only a few times. The rearrangement links TRBV18 to TRBJ2-7; 7 positions agree with TRBD1. Germline CDR1 is KGHSH and CDR2 is LQKENI. V lost 3 bases, J lost 6 bases, and 5 bases stayed unmatched. The CDR3 length is 13 residues. The CDR3 coding sequence is TGTGCCAGCTCACCGCTAGACAGGGTCGAGCAGTACTTC. Translating gives CASSPLDRVEQYF.

The chain links TRBV2 to TRBJ2-5, with 7 nucleotides matching TRBD1. CDR1 is SNHLY and CDR2 is FYNNEI in the germline V gene. J lost 3 bases, V lost 6 bases, and 1 base had no gene match. CDR3 length equals 12 residues. The CDR3 is CASRDREETQYF. CDR3 coding DNA: TGTGCCAGCAGAGACAGGGAAGAGACCCAGTACTTC. The entire variable domain, with the rest obtained from reference TRBV2 and TRBJ2-5, is as follows: EPEVTQTPSHQVTQMGQEVILRCVPISNHLYFYWYRQILGQKVEFLVSFYNNEISEKSEIFDDQFSVERPDGSNFTLKIRSTKLEDSAMYFCASRDREETQYFGPGTRLLVL.

The J gene is TRBJ2-3, the V gene TRBV28; D not resolved. Trimming pared 2 bases from V and 4 bases from J, leaving 7 bases between. CDR3 length: 13 residues. Germline V gene lookup returns CDR1 MDHEN and CDR2 SYDVKM. Here the CDR3 DNA reads TGTGCCAGCAGTTTAGGTTCCCCAGATACGCAGTATTTT. It codes for CASSLGSPDTQYF.

The V gene is TRBV28, the J gene TRBJ2-6; D is ambiguous. V was cut by 6 bases and J by 0 bases, with 12 bases left in between. Germline CDR1 and CDR2: MDHEN and SYDVKM. This CDR3 is 16 amino acids long. DNA for the CDR3: TGTGCCAGCAGCCCTCTTACCCCCTCTGGGGCCAACGTCCTGACTTTC. It is translated as CASSPLTPSGANVLTF.

This chain links TRBV25-1 with TRBJ2-2; perhaps D is TRBD1 or TRBD2 (6 bases each). The V gene lost 4 bases and the J gene lost 4 bases, with 13 bases spanning the gap. The CDR3 is 15 amino acids. The V gene's germline CDR1 is MGHDK and CDR2 SYGVNS. The CDR3 DNA is TGTGCCAGCAGTGTTAACAGGGAGGCCACCGGGGAGCTGTTTTTT. Translation: CASSVNREATGELFF.

V and J are TRBV3-1 (or the pseudogene TRBV3-2) and TRBJ2-3, with 10 bases that match TRBD1. CDR3 length: 17 amino acids. Trimming removed 0 bases from V and 6 bases from J; junction bases left unmatched: 9. Looked up from germline, CDR1 is LGHDT and CDR2 is YNNKEL (reference sequence). The CDR3 sequence is CASSQEAWTGGGDTQYF. The CDR3 coding sequence is TGTGCCAGCAGCCAAGAGGCTTGGACAGGGGGTGGGGATACGCAGTATTTT.

V gene TRBV4-3 combines with J gene TRBJ2-2; perhaps TRBD2 as D (5 bases). CDR3 length equals 12 residues. V lost 5 bases and J 5 bases, leaving 6 bases between the germline ends. Germline-derived CDR1 and CDR2 are LGHNA and YSLEER. CDR3 sequence (DNA): TGCGCCAGCAGCAGGAGGACCGGGGAGCTGTTTTTT. This translates into CASSRRTGELFF.

The J gene is TRBJ1-2, the V gene TRBV6-2 or TRBV6-3; D gene uncertain. The CDR3 sequence is 14 residues long. Germline V gene sequence: CDR1 MNHEY, CDR2 SVGEGT. V was cut by 4 bases and J by 1 base, with 10 bases left in between. CDR3 DNA: TGTGCCAGCAGTTCATTGGAGATTAACTATGGCTACACCTTC. Its translation is CASSSLEINYGYTF.

The V call is TRBV9, the J call TRBJ2-6; TRBD1 might be the D (6 bases). This CDR3 spans 17 amino acids. Per germline, CDR1 SGDLS and CDR2 YYNGEE. Between the trimmed V and J ends, which lost 3 bases and 3 bases, there was a span of 16 bases. The CDR3 is CASSAKPRGRGANVLTF. CDR3 DNA: TGTGCCAGCAGCGCAAAACCCAGGGGACGTGGGGCCAACGTCCTGACTTTC.

This clone came up once. This sequence joins TRBV5-4 and TRBJ1-1, with D perhaps matching TRBD1 (6 bases). Trimming removed 1 base at V and 1 base at J, with 8 bases between. Germline lookup yields CDR1 SGHNT and CDR2 YYREEE (reference sequence). The length of the CDR3 is 14 residues. The CDR3 coding sequence is TGTGCCAGCAGCTTGACAGGGCCGAACACTGAAGCTTTCTTT. It encodes CASSLTGPNTEAFF.

J is TRBJ1-6 and V is TRBV15; D gene unclear. CDR3 size: 13 residues. The germline V gene has CDR1 LNHNV and CDR2 YYDKDF (reference sequence). Trimming cost V 6 bases and J 7 bases, with 10 bases left between them. The CDR3 is CATSGRNNSPLHF. CDR3 in DNA: TGTGCCACCAGTGGTCGTAACAATTCACCCCTCCACTTT.

The chain employs TRBV7-3 and TRBJ2-1; D is perhaps TRBD2 (6 bases). Germline V gene sequence: CDR1 SGHTA, CDR2 FQGTGA. V was pared by 1 base and J by 4 bases, with 14 bases between. The CDR3 runs 16 residues. The CDR3 nucleotides are TGTGCCAGCAGCTTAATCGGGGGACCCCTGTACAATGAGCAGTTCTTC. It yields the protein CASSLIGGPLYNEQFF.

V is TRBV18 and J is TRBJ2-1, with TRBD1 as a possible D gene (5 bases). Germline CDR1 and CDR2: KGHSH and LQKENI. The CDR3 is 15 residues long. V lost 0 bases and J lost 8, with 14 bases in between. The CDR3 reads CASSPPLLQGDEQFF. The CDR3 region has the DNA TGTGCCAGCTCACCACCACTATTACAAGGGGATGAGCAGTTCTTC.

This chain links TRBV7-9 with TRBJ1-1; D call uncertain. Germline V CDR1 and CDR2: SEHNR, FQNEAQ (reference sequence). CDR3 size: 13 residues. The V and J ends lost 3 bases and 2 bases respectively, with 7 bases between them. CDR3 bases: TGTGCCAGCAGCTTCATCAGTAACACTGAAGCTTTCTTT. This codes for CASSFISNTEAFF.

The chain joins TRBV6-5 to TRBJ1-6; D is perhaps TRBD1 (5 bases). Germline V gives CDR1 MNHEY, CDR2 SVGAGI. The CDR3 contains 15 residues. The ends were cut back, 2 bases at V and 5 bases at J, with 10 bases in the middle. DNA for the CDR3: TGTGCCAGCAGTTACGGTTCGGGACATAATTCACCCCTCCACTTT. Amino acids: CASSYGSGHNSPLHF.

V is TRBV6-5 and J is TRBJ1-1; TRBD1 is a possible D gene (6 bases). Germline V gene data show CDR1 as MNHEY and CDR2 as SVGAGI. The CDR3 runs 13 residues. V was clipped by 7 bases and J by 8 bases, with 17 bases between them. CDR3 DNA sequence: TGTGCCAGCAAAAGGGGGGCCCAGGGGGAAGCTTTCTTT. Amino acid sequence: CASKRGAQGEAFF.

The chain links TRBV12-3 or TRBV12-4 to TRBJ2-4; D call uncertain. The germline V and J ends were trimmed by 6 bases and 14 bases, with 14 bases remaining between them. CDR3 length: 11 amino acids. The CDR3 coding sequence is TGTGCCAGCAGCCGCTCGCTACTCAAGTACTTC. As protein: CASSRSLLKYF.

The chain has TRBV27 and TRBJ1-5; TRBD1 is a possible D gene (6 bases). The V gene lost 1 base and the J gene lost 5 bases, with 24 bases spanning the gap. There are 19 residues in the CDR3. CDR1 and CDR2 from the germline V gene are MNHEY and SMNVEV (reference sequence). The CDR3 DNA reads TGTGCCAGCAGTTTATTTTCAGGGGCCCGGGGGAAATCATATCAGCCCCAGCATTTT. Amino acid sequence: CASSLFSGARGKSYQPQHF.

This clone was observed a handful of times. The V gene is TRBV10-3, the J gene TRBJ1-3; D unclear. V lost 0 bases to trimming and J lost 9 bases, with 9 bases between them. In germline, CDR1 is ENHRY, CDR2 SYGVKD. This CDR3 region has 13 residues. Here the CDR3 reads CAISESTDGTIYF. The CDR3 bases are TGTGCCATCAGTGAGTCTACGGATGGCACCATATATTTT.

The chain joins TRBV4-3 to TRBJ2-4; weak D call: TRBD2 (5 bases). The CDR3 length is 16 residues. V was trimmed by 0 bases and J by 1 base, leaving 10 bases between them. From germline, CDR1 is LGHNA and CDR2 YSLEER. CDR3 coding DNA: TGCGCCAGCAGCCAAGATTCCGGGGTGGCCAAAAACATTCAGTACTTC. It translates to CASSQDSGVAKNIQYF.

V is TRBV7-9 and J is TRBJ1-4, with 8 bases aligning to TRBD1. CDR1 and CDR2 from the germline V gene are SEHNR and FQNEAQ (reference sequence). The length of the CDR3 is 15 residues. The V and J ends lost 5 bases and 8 bases, in that order; junction bases with no gene match: 10. The CDR3 loop is CASSLVSGTGEKLFF. DNA for the CDR3: TGTGCCAGCAGCCTCGTCTCCGGGACAGGAGAAAAACTGTTTTTT.

The chain uses TRBV6-5 and TRBJ2-2, with no clear D. V lost 2 bases to trimming and J lost 0 bases, with 10 bases between them. Germline assignment: CDR1 MNHEY and CDR2 SVGAGI. The CDR3 is 16 residues long. In DNA, the CDR3 is TGTGCCAGCAGTTACGAGTCTGGGGCGAACACCGGGGAGCTGTTTTTT. Protein: CASSYESGANTGELFF.

The V gene is TRBV7-3, the J gene TRBJ2-1; D uncertain. V was pared by 2 bases and J by 6 bases, with 17 bases between. The CDR3 contains 16 residues. CDR1 and CDR2 (germline): SGHTA, FQGTGA. CDR3 DNA sequence: TGTGCCAGCAGCTTACTGGGCAGGACGACGGGCAATGAGCAGTTCTTC. Translating gives CASSLLGRTTGNEQFF.

V and J are TRBV6-2 or TRBV6-3 and TRBJ1-2; 7 nucleotides match TRBD1. The CDR3 is made up of 17 amino acids. Germline CDR1 is MNHEY and CDR2 is SVGEGT. V lost 1 base to trimming and J lost 3 bases; unmatched junction nucleotides: 11. The CDR3 loop reads CASSYLLDRVGDYGYTF. CDR3 DNA sequence: TGTGCCAGCAGTTACTTGCTCGACAGGGTAGGAGACTATGGCTACACCTTC.